A selection of T cell receptor beta chains follows, all from one sample in a study of CD8+ T cells in alopecia areata. Produced via immunoSEQ multiplex PCR; TCRdb's table is partial and in-frame only. The profile covers around 35,000 clones, with roughly half appearing a single time and around two fifths taken by the ten largest. Material: NKG2D-high CD8+ T cells sorted from blood. Every receptor here comes from a human donor with alopecia areata. CDR3s include the opening cysteine and the closing phenylalanine or tryptophan. Fields, in order: V gene, D gene, J gene, clone size, CDR3 protein, CDR3 DNA. D genes are given only for firm matches. Size is stated for part of the rows, as once, few or many counts, or as a class when the clone is expanded.

>TRBV5-1|NA|TRBJ2-1|few
CASSLDRRPYNEQFF
TGCGCCAGCAGCTTGGACAGGAGGCCCTACAATGAGCAGTTCTTC
>TRBV27|TRBD1|TRBJ2-5|NA
CASSHRDRARETQYF
TGTGCCAGCAGTCACCGGGACAGGGCCAGGGAGACCCAGTACTTC
>TRBV9|NA|TRBJ1-1|NA
CASSADSPVAEAFF
TGTGCCAGCAGCGCCGACAGTCCCGTCGCTGAAGCTTTCTTT
>TRBV28|NA|TRBJ2-1|NA
CASSFRAWQFF
TGTGCCAGCAGTTTTCGGGCTTGGCAGTTCTTC
>TRBV7-9|NA|TRBJ2-6|NA
CASSLHSSGANVLTF
TGTGCCAGCAGCTTGCATAGCTCTGGGGCCAACGTCCTGACTTTC
>TRBV4-3|NA|TRBJ2-1|NA
CASSQDIGYNEQFF
TGCGCCAGCAGCCAAGATATAGGGTACAATGAGCAGTTCTTC
>TRBV6-6|NA|TRBJ2-7|NA
CASSYSETGPYEQYF
TGTGCCAGCAGTTACTCGGAAACAGGGCCCTACGAGCAGTACTTC
>TRBV4-1|NA|TRBJ2-1|NA
CASSQGAAPLRYNEQFF
TGCGCCAGCAGCCAAGGGGCGGCTCCTCTCCGTTACAATGAGCAGTTCTTC
>TRBV25-1|NA|TRBJ1-1|NA
CASSAGWGNTEAFF
TGTGCCAGCAGTGCAGGGTGGGGGAACACTGAAGCTTTCTTT
>TRBV7-9|NA|TRBJ2-5|NA
CASSLSAGQETQYF
TGTGCCAGCAGCTTATCCGCGGGACAAGAGACCCAGTACTTC
>TRBV6-5|TRBD2|TRBJ2-3|NA
CASSFQLAGEVDTQYF
TGTGCCAGCAGTTTCCAACTAGCGGGAGAGGTGGATACGCAGTATTTT
>TRBV7-2|NA|TRBJ2-7|NA
CASSFNSYEQYF
TGTGCCAGCAGCTTTAATTCCTACGAGCAGTACTTC
>TRBV6-5|NA|TRBJ2-1|NA
CASSYSRASREQFF
TGTGCCAGCAGTTACTCTCGGGCTAGCCGAGAGCAGTTCTTC
>TRBV29-1|NA|TRBJ2-7|few
CSVAGLGYEQYF
TGCAGCGTTGCCGGACTGGGCTACGAGCAGTACTTC
>TRBV27|NA|TRBJ2-5|NA
CASRPSWGEYQETQYF
TGTGCCAGCAGACCCTCGTGGGGCGAGTACCAAGAGACCCAGTACTTC
>TRBV29-1|NA|TRBJ2-7|NA
CSVFIPPHSDSSYEQYF
TGCAGCGTTTTCATCCCCCCACACAGTGACAGCTCCTACGAGCAGTACTTC
>TRBV27|TRBD1|TRBJ1-1|NA
CASSYLGGRNTEAFF
TGTGCCAGCAGCTACCTAGGGGGCCGGAACACTGAAGCTTTCTTT
>TRBV7-9|NA|TRBJ2-7|NA
CASSLLVEQYF
TGTGCCAGCAGCTTACTGGTGGAGCAGTACTTC
>TRBV2|TRBD2|TRBJ2-3|NA
CASSEGTSGKGDTQYF
TGTGCCAGCAGTGAGGGGACTAGCGGGAAGGGGGATACGCAGTATTTT
>TRBV29-1|NA|TRBJ2-3|NA
CSVEVRGGFADTQYF
TGCAGCGTTGAAGTCAGGGGGGGTTTCGCAGATACGCAGTATTTT
>TRBV10-3|NA|TRBJ2-1|NA
CAISEATLVYGQFF
TGTGCCATCAGTGAGGCTACTCTAGTTTACGGGCAGTTCTTC
>TRBV4-1|NA|TRBJ1-1|once
CASSQGLAEAFF
TGCGCCAGCAGCCAAGGGCTCGCTGAAGCTTTCTTT
>TRBV29-1|NA|TRBJ2-1|few
CSVERSYNEQFF
TGCAGCGTTGAAAGGTCCTACAATGAGCAGTTCTTC
>TRBV11-2|NA|TRBJ2-7|NA
CASSLVIYEQYF
TGTGCCAGCAGCTTAGTTATCTACGAGCAGTACTTC
>TRBV9|NA|TRBJ2-2|NA
CASSVSNTGELFF
TGTGCCAGCAGCGTTTCGAACACCGGGGAGCTGTTTTTT